This is a list of T cell receptor beta chains from one sample in a study of shared clonotypes between healthy human individuals. Generated by immunoSEQ multiplex PCR, the TCRdb table keeps only in-frame clones and is missing some. Here the sample spans around 1.4 million clones, less than 99% being singletons. The specimen sequenced was naive CD4+ T cells sorted from blood. All receptors come from a man younger than 45 in good health. CDR3s include the opening cysteine and the closing phenylalanine or tryptophan. A D gene is named only where the DNA matches it firmly. Size tells how often a clone was seen (once, few, many) or the class of an expanded clone, and some rows leave it out.

abundance,j_gene,v_gene,d_gene,CDR3aa,CDR3nt
-,TRBJ2-7,TRBV11-2,-,CASSLDWRRSDSYEQYF,TGTGCCAGCAGCTTAGATTGGCGGAGGTCAGATTCCTACGAGCAGTACTTC
once,TRBJ1-3,TRBV5-1,TRBD1,CASTEFGTGGFSGNTIYF,TGCGCCAGCACCGAGTTCGGGACAGGGGGCTTCTCTGGAAACACCATATATTTT
once,TRBJ2-3,TRBV28,-,CASSRRGNRGTDTQYF,TGTGCCAGCAGCCGCAGGGGAAACAGGGGCACAGATACGCAGTATTTT
-,TRBJ1-5,TRBV28,-,CASSLNIRVSNQPQHF,TGTGCCAGCAGTTTAAACATACGAGTTAGCAATCAGCCCCAGCATTTT
-,TRBJ2-5,TRBV18,TRBD1,CASSPDRGQETQYF,TGTGCCAGCTCACCAGACAGGGGCCAAGAGACCCAGTACTTC
-,TRBJ2-6,TRBV7-7,-,CASSSGLGGTGANVLTF,TGTGCCAGCAGCTCCGGTTTGGGGGGCACTGGGGCCAACGTCCTGACTTTC
-,TRBJ1-1,TRBV19,TRBD1,CASSSRQGTEAFF,TGTGCCAGTAGTTCCCGACAGGGCACTGAAGCTTTCTTT
-,TRBJ2-7,TRBV28,-,CASSSPLSYEQYF,TGTGCCAGCAGTTCCCCCCTTAGCTACGAGCAGTACTTC
-,TRBJ1-1,TRBV27,-,CASRPRQVAMNTEAFF,TGTGCCAGCAGACCTCGACAGGTCGCCATGAACACTGAAGCTTTCTTT
-,TRBJ2-5,TRBV5-7,-,CASSPRGQGGEETQYF,TGTGCCAGCAGCCCAAGAGGACAGGGAGGGGAGGAGACCCAGTACTTC
-,TRBJ2-7,TRBV10-2,TRBD2,CASRAPFPGLAGIEQYF,TGCGCCAGCAGAGCACCTTTTCCGGGACTAGCGGGAATCGAGCAGTACTTC
once,TRBJ2-2,TRBV6-1,TRBD2,CASSERLAGDKRSGELFF,TGTGCCAGCAGTGAAAGGCTAGCGGGAGACAAACGATCCGGGGAGCTGTTTTTT
-,TRBJ2-1,TRBV4-3,TRBD2,CASSQTRGTSRVRDEQFF,TGCGCCAGCAGCCAAACCCGTGGGACTAGCCGGGTCCGGGATGAGCAGTTCTTC
-,TRBJ1-5,TRBV28,TRBD1,CASSLMGTGKPQHF,TGTGCCAGCAGTTTGATGGGGACAGGGAAGCCCCAGCATTTT
once,TRBJ1-2,TRBV15,TRBD1,CATSAGTGGRNGYTF,TGTGCCACCAGCGCCGGGACAGGGGGTCGGAATGGCTACACCTTC
-,TRBJ2-2,TRBV11-1,-,CASSLEEGGELFF,TGTGCCAGCAGCTTAGAGGAAGGGGGGGAGCTGTTTTTT
-,TRBJ2-1,TRBV9,TRBD2,CASSVAPGLAYNEQFF,TGTGCCAGCAGCGTAGCTCCAGGACTAGCTTACAATGAGCAGTTCTTC
-,TRBJ1-4,TRBV27,TRBD1,CASSADRAREKLFF,TGTGCCAGCAGTGCTGACAGGGCGAGGGAAAAACTGTTTTTT
-,TRBJ1-4,TRBV5-1,-,CASSLTRPGEKLFF,TGCGCCAGCAGCTTGACGCGGCCAGGGGAAAAACTGTTTTTT
-,TRBJ2-7,TRBV7-6,TRBD2,CASSRGVSYEQYF,TGTGCCAGCAGCCGGGGGGTTAGCTACGAGCAGTACTTC
-,TRBJ2-5,TRBV30,TRBD2,CAWIQREGVETQYF,TGTGCCTGGATTCAACGGGAGGGAGTGGAGACCCAGTACTTC
-,TRBJ2-1,TRBV15,-,CATSRDFPEEREQFF,TGTGCCACCAGCAGAGATTTTCCGGAGGAACGTGAGCAGTTCTTC
-,TRBJ2-1,TRBV29-1,-,CSVDSFLSYNEQFF,TGCAGCGTTGATTCGTTTCTCTCCTACAATGAGCAGTTCTTC
-,TRBJ2-7,TRBV9,-,CASSVELGAHEQYF,TGTGCCAGCAGCGTAGAGCTGGGGGCCCACGAGCAGTACTTC
-,TRBJ2-3,TRBV7-3,TRBD2,CASSDGLAGTDTQYF,TGTGCCAGCAGCGACGGACTAGCGGGAACAGATACGCAGTATTTT